Following are 26 T cell receptor beta chains from one sample sequenced in a study of CD8+ T cells in alopecia areata listed by TCRdb under 2018. Reading the label with the study, this specimen's treatment or condition is: oral pan-JAK inhibitor, 5-10 mg twice daily. Receptor amplification or capture employed the immunoSEQ multiplex PCR assay. To provide template for TCR sequencing, every sample had RNA extracted and reverse transcribed into cDNA. The table comes from immuneACCESS by way of TCRdb, which keeps in-frame sequences with V and J called. Part of the clones is missing from these tables; in studies checked, under half for an unresolved V gene and the rest for unknown reasons. Present in this sample are 150,000 to 200,000 clones, 51% of which were seen just once. The ten top clones hold about 9.4% of the sample. The source was CD8+ T cells sorted from blood, collected around week 54, from a patient treated with tofacitinib. The source is a human donor with alopecia areata.

V is TRBV19 and J is TRBJ2-2; TRBD2 aligns across 14 bases. There are 17 residues in the CDR3. The junction had 6 bases not matched to a gene; V was cut back by 8 bases and J by 1 base. The germline gives CDR1 LNHDA, CDR2 SQIVND (reference sequence). CDR3 DNA sequence: TGTGCCAGTGGGACTAGCGGGGGATTCGGGAACACCGGGGAGCTGTTTTTT. Translation gives CASGTSGGFGNTGELFF. Full variable domain (outside the CDR3, taken from reference TRBV19 and TRBJ2-2): DGGITQSPKYLFRKEGQNVTLSCEQNLNHDAMYWYRQDPGQGLRLIYYSQIVNDFQKGDIAEGYSVSREKKESFPLTVTSAQKNPTAFYLCASGTSGGFGNTGELFFGEGSRLTVL.

The gene calls are TRBV21-1 and TRBJ1-2. TRBV21-1 is tagged as a pseudogene. This CDR3 comprises 14 residues. The CDR3 protein is CASGGRRGVRGYTF. CDR3 bases: TGTGCCAGCGGCGGGCGGCGCGGCGTTAGGGGCTACACCTTC.

This clone occurred a few times. This sequence joins TRBV30 and TRBJ2-1; the D call may be TRBD1 or TRBD2 (6 bases each). CDR1 and CDR2 (germline): GTSNPN, SVGIG (reference sequence). The CDR3 has 14 amino acids. V was cut by 1 base and J by 4 bases, with 11 bases left in between. The CDR3 DNA is TGTGCCTGGAGTGAGACGGGGGCTTACAATGAGCAGTTCTTC. This translates into CAWSETGAYNEQFF.

On this clone: In the same sample, other DNA sequences code for this CDR3. The chain carries TRBV7-9 and TRBJ2-7; the D is unclear. Germline CDR1 SEHNR, CDR2 FQNEAQ (reference sequence). The CDR3 consists of 11 residues. V lost 1 base to trimming and J lost 6 bases, with 4 bases between them. The CDR3 sequence: CASSLVGEQYF. CDR3 DNA sequence: TGTGCCAGCAGCTTAGTGGGCGAGCAGTACTTC. Full variable domain (remainder filled in from reference TRBV7-9 and TRBJ2-7): DTGVSQNPRHKITKRGQNVTFRCDPISEHNRLYWYRQTLGQGPEFLTYFQNEAQLEKSRLLSDRFSAERPKGSFSTLEIQRTEQGDSAMYLCASSLVGEQYFGPGTRLTVT.

The chain is built from TRBV27 and TRBJ2-3; 8 nucleotides line up with TRBD2. The CDR3 spans 13 residues. CDR1 MNHEY and CDR2 SMNVEV come from the germline V gene (reference sequence). Trimming cost V 4 bases and J 4 bases; bases outside gene matches: 1. The CDR3 spells CASSSGGPDTQYF. Written as DNA, the CDR3 is TGTGCCAGCAGTTCGGGGGGGCCAGATACGCAGTATTTT.

The gene calls are TRBV11-2 and TRBJ1-5; 7 bases fit TRBD1. CDR3 length equals 17 residues. Looked up from germline, CDR1 is SGHAT and CDR2 is FQNNGV. Trimming cost V 5 bases and J 5 bases; bases outside gene matches: 15. This CDR3 is CASSPLEDRFEDQPQHF. As DNA, the CDR3 is TGTGCCAGCAGCCCCTTAGAGGACAGGTTCGAAGATCAGCCCCAGCATTTT.

The rearrangement joins TRBV9 to TRBJ1-4; D gene ambiguous. CDR1 is SGDLS, CDR2 YYNGEE, per germline. The CDR3 consists of 12 residues. V was cut by 3 bases and J by 8 bases, with 8 bases left in between. As DNA, the CDR3 is TGTGCCAGCAGCGACGGAGGGGAAAAACTGTTTTTT. Translation gives CASSDGGEKLFF.

There are a few counts of this clone. The junction does not match germline at one end; this may be a read error. The CDR3 sequence is CASGLGLYWGSLDTQYF. The CDR3 nucleotides are TGTGCCAGCGGCTTAGGGCTTTACTGGGGGTCCCTGGATACGCAGTATTTT. This chain connects TRBV7-2 to TRBJ2-3; D assignment may be TRBD1 or TRBD2 (5 bases each). Germline V gene data show CDR1 as SGHTA and CDR2 as FQGNSA. This CDR3 has 17 residues.

The V call is TRBV9, the J call TRBJ1-1, with 8 bases aligning to TRBD1. CDR1 is SGDLS, CDR2 YYNGEE, per germline. V lost 0 bases to trimming and J lost 5 bases; unmatched junction nucleotides: 6. The CDR3 loop spans 15 amino acids. In DNA, the CDR3 is TGTGCCAGCAGCGTAGAAATGACAGGGGTAACTGAAGCTTTCTTT. Its translation: CASSVEMTGVTEAFF.

This chain connects TRBV27 to TRBJ2-7; 7 bases agree with TRBD1. From germline, CDR1 is MNHEY and CDR2 SMNVEV (reference sequence). The ends lost 9 bases at V and 4 bases at J; junction bases unmatched: 3. This CDR3 is built from 11 residues. This CDR3 is CASGQVYEQYF. Written as DNA, the CDR3 is TGTGCCAGTGGACAGGTGTACGAGCAGTACTTC.

A single count supports this clone. The chain employs TRBV4-3 and TRBJ2-1, with 7 bases aligning to TRBD2. CDR3 length: 15 residues. Germline V gives CDR1 LGHNA, CDR2 YSLEER. V lost 3 bases and J lost 4; bases outside the gene matches: 6. The DNA of the CDR3 is TGCGCCAGCAGCCATGCGGGGGATAGATACAATGAGCAGTTCTTC. This sequence encodes CASSHAGDRYNEQFF.

In DNA form, the CDR3 reads TGTGCCAGCAGCTTAAATGGGGGAGGCACTGAAGCTTTCTTT. It is translated as CASSLNGGGTEAFF. The chain uses TRBV7-3 and TRBJ1-1; possibly TRBD1 for D (5 bases). V was shortened by 1 base and J by 4 bases, with 10 bases between the two germline ends. Germline CDR1 reads SGHTA; CDR2 reads FQGTGA. The CDR3 totals 14 residues.

This chain links TRBV7-2 with TRBJ2-5; 10 nucleotides match TRBD2. V shed 1 base and J 9 bases; nucleotides not matched to a gene: 11. Germline V gene lookup returns CDR1 SGHTA and CDR2 FQGNSA. The length of the CDR3 is 16 residues. CDR3 in DNA: TGTGCCAGCAGCTTAGATGCTAGCGGGGGCCCTGGGGCCCAGTACTTC. The encoded protein is CASSLDASGGPGAQYF.

This chain joins TRBV6-5 and TRBJ2-1; D possibly corresponds to TRBD2 (5 bases). Trimming pared 8 bases from V and 0 bases from J, leaving 8 bases between. Germline V gene data show CDR1 as MNHEY and CDR2 as SVGAGI. The CDR3 loop spans 13 amino acids. In DNA form, the CDR3 reads TGTGCCAGCGGAGGCGACTCCTACAATGAGCAGTTCTTC. Translated, it gives CASGGDSYNEQFF.

The genes are TRBV4-3 and TRBJ2-1; 8 bases agree with TRBD1. V was clipped by 0 bases and J by 4 bases; unmatched bases: 2. The CDR3 runs 15 residues. The germline gives CDR1 LGHNA, CDR2 YSLEER. DNA of the CDR3: TGCGCCAGCAGCCAAGAACAGGGGGGATACAATGAGCAGTTCTTC. It encodes CASSQEQGGYNEQFF.

The rearrangement links TRBV18 to TRBJ2-5; D tentatively fits TRBD1 or TRBD2 (5 bases each). CDR1 is KGHSH, CDR2 LQKENI, per germline. Trimming removed 2 bases from V and 5 bases from J, with 9 bases in between. This CDR3 has 13 residues. As DNA, the CDR3 is TGTGCCAGCTCACCAGAGGGACGCGAGACCCAGTACTTC. Protein: CASSPEGRETQYF.

The chain is built from TRBV5-1 and TRBJ2-1; D gene unclear. Trimming removed 3 bases at V and 0 bases at J, with 13 bases between. From germline, CDR1 is SGHRS and CDR2 YFSETQ. The CDR3 extends over 16 amino acids. The CDR3 DNA sequence: TGCGCCAGCAGCTCCGGACCTCGAGGCTCCTACAATGAGCAGTTCTTC. Translating it yields CASSSGPRGSYNEQFF.

This clone turned up a few times. The chain combines TRBV29-1 with TRBJ2-7, with D perhaps assigned TRBD1 or TRBD2 (6 bases each). This CDR3 contains 14 residues. Trimming stripped 7 bases from V and 2 bases from J, with 18 bases between. Germline lookup yields CDR1 SQVTM and CDR2 ANQGSEA. CDR3 bases: TGCAGCGCAAAGGGGGGCCCTGCTACCTACGAGCAGTACTTC. This codes for CSAKGGPATYEQYF.

The V call is TRBV7-2, the J call TRBJ2-3; D may correspond to TRBD1 or TRBD2 (6 bases each). CDR3 length equals 16 residues. In germline, CDR1 is SGHTA, CDR2 FQGNSA. Between the trimmed V and J ends, which lost 7 bases and 0 bases, there was a span of 17 bases. CDR3 residues: CASNPGSGGSTDTQYF. DNA for the CDR3: TGTGCCAGCAACCCTGGATCCGGGGGCAGCACAGATACGCAGTATTTT.

The CDR3 nucleotides read TGTGCCAGCAGCTTGACGGGGGTTGGAGAGACCCAGTACTTC. It translates to CASSLTGVGETQYF. The chain has TRBV7-3 and TRBJ2-5; D perhaps matches TRBD2 (6 bases). The CDR3 is 14 amino acids. Trimming took off 3 bases at V and 4 bases at J, with 12 bases between the two ends. CDR1 is SGHTA and CDR2 is FQGTGA in the germline V gene.

This clone was observed many times. The chain employs TRBV6-4 and TRBJ2-3; 9 nucleotides agree with TRBD2. Germline-derived CDR1 and CDR2 are MRHNA and SNTAGT. The CDR3 sequence is 15 residues long. V was pared by 3 bases and J by 1 base, with 2 bases of the junction left unmatched. The CDR3 DNA sequence: TGTGCCAGCAGTGAGGTAGCGGGGGGCACAGATACGCAGTATTTT. It yields the protein CASSEVAGGTDTQYF.

The rearrangement links TRBV4-2 to TRBJ1-2; TRBD1 matches 8 bases. This CDR3 has 15 residues. V was pared by 1 base and J by 3 bases, with 4 bases of the junction left unmatched. Germline CDR1 LGHNA, CDR2 YNFKEQ. The CDR3 region has the DNA TGTGCCAGCAGCCAAGTTCAGGGGGCGGACTATGGCTACACCTTC. Protein product: CASSQVQGADYGYTF.

V usage is TRBV27 and J usage is TRBJ1-5; TRBD1 is a possible D gene (6 bases). V lost 4 bases and J 7 bases, leaving 11 bases between the germline ends. Germline assignment: CDR1 MNHEY and CDR2 SMNVEV (reference sequence). The CDR3 is 13 residues long. The CDR3 DNA sequence: TGTGCCAGCAGTTCCAGGGGTCCCCAGCCCCAGCATTTT. Residues: CASSSRGPQPQHF.

This clone showed up just a few times. The chain has TRBV4-3 and TRBJ2-7, with TRBD1 identical over 9 bases. This CDR3 spans 17 amino acids. Looked up from germline, CDR1 is LGHNA and CDR2 is YSLEER. With V trimmed by 2 bases and J by 5 bases, 13 bases remained unmatched. As DNA, the CDR3 is TGCGCCAGCAGCCAACTAATAGGGGGACAGGGTGTCCACGAGCAGTACTTC. It codes for CASSQLIGGQGVHEQYF.

The chain links TRBV12-5 to TRBJ1-5, with a possible D match to TRBD1 (6 bases). CDR3 length: 14 residues. Per the germline V gene, CDR1 is LGHNT and CDR2 is FRNRAP. The V gene lost 5 bases and the J gene lost 4 bases, with 12 bases spanning the gap. The CDR3 here is CASGIAGQNQPQHF. CDR3 nucleotides: TGTGCTAGTGGTATTGCGGGACAAAATCAGCCCCAGCATTTT.

This clone has more than one count but fewer than ten. This chain joins TRBV2 and TRBJ2-1, with 7 bases matching TRBD1. CDR1 SNHLY and CDR2 FYNNEI come from the germline V gene. With 4 bases clipped from V and 6 bases from J, the junction kept 9 bases outside the gene matches. The CDR3 runs 15 residues. CDR3 sequence (DNA): TGTGCCAGCAGTGGGTTTGGTGCAGGGGGCAATGAGCAGTTCTTC. Its protein product is CASSGFGAGGNEQFF. Full variable domain (outside the CDR3, taken from reference TRBV2 and TRBJ2-1): EPEVTQTPSHQVTQMGQEVILRCVPISNHLYFYWYRQILGQKVEFLVSFYNNEISEKSEIFDDQFSVERPDGSNFTLKIRSTKLEDSAMYFCASSGFGAGGNEQFFGPGTRLTVL.